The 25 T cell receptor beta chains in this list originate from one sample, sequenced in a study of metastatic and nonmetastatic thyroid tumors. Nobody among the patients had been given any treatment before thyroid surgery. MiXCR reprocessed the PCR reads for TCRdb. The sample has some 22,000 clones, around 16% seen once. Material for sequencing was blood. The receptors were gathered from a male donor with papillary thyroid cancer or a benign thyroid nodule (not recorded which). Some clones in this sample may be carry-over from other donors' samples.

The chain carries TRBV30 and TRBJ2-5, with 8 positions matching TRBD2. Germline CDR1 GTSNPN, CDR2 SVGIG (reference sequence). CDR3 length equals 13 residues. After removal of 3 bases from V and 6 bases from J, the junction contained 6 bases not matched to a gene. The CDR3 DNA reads TGTGCCTGGAGGACGGGAGGGCCTCAGACCCAGTACTTC. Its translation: CAWRTGGPQTQYF.

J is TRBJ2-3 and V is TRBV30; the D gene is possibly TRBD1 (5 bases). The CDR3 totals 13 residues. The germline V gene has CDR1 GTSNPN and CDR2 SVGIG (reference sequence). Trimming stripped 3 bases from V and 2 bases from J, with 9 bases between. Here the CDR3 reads CAWSLGHTDTQYF. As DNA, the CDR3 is TGTGCCTGGAGCCTAGGACACACAGATACGCAGTATTTT.

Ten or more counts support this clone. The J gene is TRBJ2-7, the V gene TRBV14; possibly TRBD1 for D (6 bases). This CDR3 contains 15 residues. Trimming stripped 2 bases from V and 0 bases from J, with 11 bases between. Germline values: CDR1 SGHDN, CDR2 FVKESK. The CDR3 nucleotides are TGTGCCAGCAGCCAACACAGGGTTTACTCCTACGAGCAGTACTTC. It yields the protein CASSQHRVYSYEQYF.

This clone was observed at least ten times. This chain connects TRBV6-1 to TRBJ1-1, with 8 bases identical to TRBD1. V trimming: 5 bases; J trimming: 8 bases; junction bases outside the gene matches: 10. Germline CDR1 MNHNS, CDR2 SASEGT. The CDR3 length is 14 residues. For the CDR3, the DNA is TGTGCCAGCAGTTCCAACGACAGGGGATCGGAAGCTTTCTTT. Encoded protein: CASSSNDRGSEAFF.

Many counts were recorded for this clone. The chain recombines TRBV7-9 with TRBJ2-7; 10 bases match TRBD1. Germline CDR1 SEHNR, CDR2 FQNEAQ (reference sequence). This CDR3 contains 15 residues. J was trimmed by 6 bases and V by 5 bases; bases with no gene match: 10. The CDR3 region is CASSRGDRGIAEQYF. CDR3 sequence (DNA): TGTGCCAGCAGCCGGGGGGACAGGGGAATTGCCGAGCAGTACTTC.

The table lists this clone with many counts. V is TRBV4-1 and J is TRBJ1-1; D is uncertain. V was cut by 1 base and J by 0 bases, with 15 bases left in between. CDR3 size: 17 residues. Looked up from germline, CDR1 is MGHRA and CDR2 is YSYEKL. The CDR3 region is CASSQAGVKPMNTEAFF. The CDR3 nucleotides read TGCGCCAGCAGCCAAGCAGGCGTCAAACCCATGAACACTGAAGCTTTCTTT.

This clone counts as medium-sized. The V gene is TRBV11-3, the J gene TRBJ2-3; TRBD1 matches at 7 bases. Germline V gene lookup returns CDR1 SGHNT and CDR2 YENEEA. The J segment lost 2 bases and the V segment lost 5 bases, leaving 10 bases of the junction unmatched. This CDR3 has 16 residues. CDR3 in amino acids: CASSGPGTETTDTQYF. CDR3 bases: TGTGCCAGCAGCGGCCCCGGGACAGAGACCACAGATACGCAGTATTTT.

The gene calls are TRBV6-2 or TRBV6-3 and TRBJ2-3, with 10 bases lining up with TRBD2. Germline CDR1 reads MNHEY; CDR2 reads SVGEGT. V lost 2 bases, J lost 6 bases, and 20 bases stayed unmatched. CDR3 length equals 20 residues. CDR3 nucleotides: TGTGCCAGCAGTTACCCTTCGCTAGCGGGGGCCCCGGGGGAGCCGGATACGCAGTATTTT. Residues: CASSYPSLAGAPGEPDTQYF.

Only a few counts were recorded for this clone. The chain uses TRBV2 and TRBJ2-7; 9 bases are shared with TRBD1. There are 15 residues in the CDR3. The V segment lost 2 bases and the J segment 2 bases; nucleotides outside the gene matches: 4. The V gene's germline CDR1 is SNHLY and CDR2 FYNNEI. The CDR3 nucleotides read TGTGCCAGCAGTGAAAGTTGGACAGGGGCCTACGAGCAGTACTTC. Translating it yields CASSESWTGAYEQYF. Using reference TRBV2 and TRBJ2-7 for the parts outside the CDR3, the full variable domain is EPEVTQTPSHQVTQMGQEVILRCVPISNHLYFYWYRQILGQKVEFLVSFYNNEISEKSEIFDDQFSVERPDGSNFTLKIRSTKLEDSAMYFCASSESWTGAYEQYFGPGTRLTVT.

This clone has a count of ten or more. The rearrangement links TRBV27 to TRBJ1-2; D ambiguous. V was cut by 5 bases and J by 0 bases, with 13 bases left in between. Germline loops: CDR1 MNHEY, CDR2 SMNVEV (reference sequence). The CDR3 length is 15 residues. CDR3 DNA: TGTGCCAGCAGTCCCTTTGGGTTAGCTAACTATGGCTACACCTTC. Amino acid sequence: CASSPFGLANYGYTF.

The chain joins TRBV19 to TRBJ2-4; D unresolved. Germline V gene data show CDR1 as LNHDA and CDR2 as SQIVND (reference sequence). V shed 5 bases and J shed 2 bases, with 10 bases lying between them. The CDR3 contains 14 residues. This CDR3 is CASSSRHPKNIQYF. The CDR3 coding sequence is TGTGCCAGTAGTTCGCGCCACCCCAAAAACATTCAGTACTTC.

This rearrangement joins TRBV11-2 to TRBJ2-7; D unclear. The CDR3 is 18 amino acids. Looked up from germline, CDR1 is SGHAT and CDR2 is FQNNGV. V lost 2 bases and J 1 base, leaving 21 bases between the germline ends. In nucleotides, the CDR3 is TGTGCCAGCAGCTTATTTAAACGGGTGCTATCGCTTTCCTACGAGCAGTACTTC. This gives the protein CASSLFKRVLSLSYEQYF.

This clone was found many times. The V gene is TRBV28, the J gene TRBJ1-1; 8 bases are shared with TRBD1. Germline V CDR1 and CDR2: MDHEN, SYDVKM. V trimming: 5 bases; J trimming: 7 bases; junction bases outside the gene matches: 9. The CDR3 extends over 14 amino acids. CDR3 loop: CASSPTGGSDEAFF. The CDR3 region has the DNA TGTGCCAGCAGTCCAACAGGGGGTTCGGATGAAGCTTTCTTT.

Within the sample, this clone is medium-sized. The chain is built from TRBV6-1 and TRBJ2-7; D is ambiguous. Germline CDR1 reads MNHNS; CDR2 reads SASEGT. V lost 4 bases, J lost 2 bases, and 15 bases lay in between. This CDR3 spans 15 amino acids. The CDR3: CASSARKIVAYEQYF. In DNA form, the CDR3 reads TGTGCCAGCAGTGCGCGAAAAATTGTTGCCTACGAGCAGTACTTC.

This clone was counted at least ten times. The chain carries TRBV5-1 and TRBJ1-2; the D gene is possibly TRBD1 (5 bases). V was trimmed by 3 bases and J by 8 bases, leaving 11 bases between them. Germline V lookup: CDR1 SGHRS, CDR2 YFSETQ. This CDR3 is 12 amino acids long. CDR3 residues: CASSSDSQGYTF. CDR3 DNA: TGCGCCAGCAGCTCTGACAGCCAGGGCTACACCTTC.

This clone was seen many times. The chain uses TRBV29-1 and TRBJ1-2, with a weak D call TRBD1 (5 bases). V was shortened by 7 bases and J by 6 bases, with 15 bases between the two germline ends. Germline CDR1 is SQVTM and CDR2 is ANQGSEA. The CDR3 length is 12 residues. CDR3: CSGFSGGDGYTF. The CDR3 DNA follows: TGCAGCGGATTCTCCGGGGGTGATGGCTACACCTTC.

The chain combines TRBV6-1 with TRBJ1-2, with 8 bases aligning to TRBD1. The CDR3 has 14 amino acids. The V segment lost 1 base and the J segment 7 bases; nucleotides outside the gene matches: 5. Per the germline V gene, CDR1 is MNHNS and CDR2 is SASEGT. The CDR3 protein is CASSEDRGVGGYTF. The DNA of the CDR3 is TGTGCCAGCAGTGAAGACAGGGGGGTAGGTGGCTACACCTTC.

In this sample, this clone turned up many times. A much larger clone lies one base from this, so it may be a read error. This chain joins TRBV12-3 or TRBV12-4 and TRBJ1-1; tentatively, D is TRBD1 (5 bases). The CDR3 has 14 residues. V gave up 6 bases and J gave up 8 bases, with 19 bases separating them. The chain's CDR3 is CASRQMGGLGEAFF. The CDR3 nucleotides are TGTGCCAGCAGACAAATGGGGGGACTGGGGGAAGCTTTCTTT.

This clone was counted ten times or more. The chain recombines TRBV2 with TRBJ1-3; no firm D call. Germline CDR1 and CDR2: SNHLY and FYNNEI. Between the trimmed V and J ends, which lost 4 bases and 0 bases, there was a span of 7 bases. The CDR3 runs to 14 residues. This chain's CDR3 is CASSALSSGNTIYF. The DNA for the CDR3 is TGTGCCAGCAGTGCCTTAAGCTCTGGAAACACCATATATTTT.

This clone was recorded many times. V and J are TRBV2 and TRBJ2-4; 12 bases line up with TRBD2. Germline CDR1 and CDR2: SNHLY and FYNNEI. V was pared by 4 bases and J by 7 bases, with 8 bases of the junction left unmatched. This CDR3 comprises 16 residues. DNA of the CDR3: TGTGCCAGCAGTGGACTTCTAGCGGGAGGGTGGAACATTCAGTACTTC. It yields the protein CASSGLLAGGWNIQYF.

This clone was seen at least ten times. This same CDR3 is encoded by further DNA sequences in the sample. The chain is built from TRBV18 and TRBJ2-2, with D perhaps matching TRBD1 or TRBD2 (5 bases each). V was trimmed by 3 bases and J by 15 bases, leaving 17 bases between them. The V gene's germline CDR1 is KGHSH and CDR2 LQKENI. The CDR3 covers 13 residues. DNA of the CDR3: TGTGCCAGCTCACCCGGGACCGAGGGATCGGTGTTTTTT. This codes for CASSPGTEGSVFF. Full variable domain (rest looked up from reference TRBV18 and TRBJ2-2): NAGVMQNPRHLVRRRGQEARLRCSPMKGHSHVYWYRQLPEEGLKFMVYLQKENIIDESGMPKERFSAEFPKEGPSILRIQQVVRGDSAAYFCASSPGTEGSVFFGEGSRLTVL.

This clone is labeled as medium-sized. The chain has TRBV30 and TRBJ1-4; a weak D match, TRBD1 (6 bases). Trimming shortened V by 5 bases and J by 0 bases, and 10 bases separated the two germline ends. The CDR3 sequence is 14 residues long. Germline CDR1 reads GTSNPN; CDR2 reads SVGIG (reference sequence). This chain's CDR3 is CAWRDTSTNEKLFF. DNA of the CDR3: TGTGCCTGGCGGGACACGTCAACTAATGAAAAACTGTTTTTT.

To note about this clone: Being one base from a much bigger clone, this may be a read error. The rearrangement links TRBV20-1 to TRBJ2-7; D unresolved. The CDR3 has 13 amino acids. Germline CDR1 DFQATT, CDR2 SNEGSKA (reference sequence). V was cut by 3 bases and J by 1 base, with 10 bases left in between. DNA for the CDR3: TGCAGTGCTAGGCACCAGCGTTCCTACGAGCAGTACTTC. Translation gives CSARHQRSYEQYF.

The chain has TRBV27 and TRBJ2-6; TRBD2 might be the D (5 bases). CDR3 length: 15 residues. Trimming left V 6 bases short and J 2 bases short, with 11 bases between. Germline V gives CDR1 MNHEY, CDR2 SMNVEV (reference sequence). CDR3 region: CASRAAAAGANVLTF. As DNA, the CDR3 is TGTGCCAGCAGAGCGGCAGCGGCTGGGGCCAACGTCCTGACTTTC.

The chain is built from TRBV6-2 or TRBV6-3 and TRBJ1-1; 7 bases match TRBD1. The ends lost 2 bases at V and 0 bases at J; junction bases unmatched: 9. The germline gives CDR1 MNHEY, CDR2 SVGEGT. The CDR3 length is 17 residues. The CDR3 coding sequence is TGTGCCAGCAGTTACCTCGGGACAGACCTCATGAACACTGAAGCTTTCTTT. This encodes CASSYLGTDLMNTEAFF.